This TCR beta chain came from a study of blood T cell repertoires in COVID-19. Germline loops: CDR1 GTSNPN, CDR2 SVGIG (reference sequence). This CDR3 has 15 residues. J lost 6 bases, V lost 1 base, and 9 bases had no gene match. Some clones are missing from TCRdb's copy, which holds only in-frame ones; the method was immunoSEQ multiplex PCR. Of 100,000 or so clones listed, over 80% are singletons. V and J are TRBV30 and TRBJ2-1, with 7 nucleotides matching TRBD1. The sequence derives from an elderly man with acute or convalescent COVID-19. Sequenced input: peripheral blood. CDR3 amino acids: CAWSELGGRGNEQFF. CDR3 in DNA: TGTGCCTGGAGTGAGTTAGGGGGCCGCGGCAATGAGCAGTTCTTC.